This passage covers 10 T cell receptor beta chains from one sample sequenced in a study of OX40 agonist ivuxolimab in advanced cancers. The library was built by means of the immunoSEQ multiplex PCR assay. TCRdb provides this immuneACCESS table in a form limited to in-frame rearrangements. Some clones are lacking; in checked studies, under half of them reflect an unresolved V gene, and why the rest are absent is not known. Here the sample has 45,000 to 55,000 clones; approximately 86% occur a single time. The ten top clones hold over 1% of the sample. Source: CD4+ or CD8+ T cells sorted from blood, taken in a trial of the OX40 agonist ivuxolimab. Every receptor here comes from an adult with an advanced solid tumor such as melanoma, head and neck, liver or kidney cancer.

The chain links TRBV7-2 to TRBJ1-5; D may be TRBD1 (6 bases). Trimming pared 5 bases from V and 7 bases from J, leaving 12 bases between. This CDR3 region has 13 residues. Germline CDR1 reads SGHTA; CDR2 reads FQGNSA. CDR3 residues: CASSINRVQPQHF. The CDR3 DNA reads as TGTGCCAGCAGCATCAACAGGGTCCAGCCCCAGCATTTT. Combining the CDR3 with reference TRBV7-2 and TRBJ1-5 gives the whole variable domain GAGVSQSPSNKVTEKGKDVELRCDPISGHTALYWYRQSLGQGLEFLIYFQGNSAPDKSGLPSDRFSAERTGGSVSTLTIQRTQQEDSAVYLCASSINRVQPQHFGDGTRLSIL.

The CDR3 here is CASTQGQGINEKLFF. The CDR3 DNA reads TGTGCCAGCACCCAGGGGCAAGGGATTAATGAAAAACTGTTTTTT. The chain combines TRBV6-6 with TRBJ1-4; tentative D call: TRBD1 (6 bases). This CDR3 contains 15 residues. V was cut by 7 bases and J by 4 bases, with 16 bases left in between. Germline assignment: CDR1 MNHNY and CDR2 SVGAGI (reference sequence).

This clone occurred a few times. The rearrangement joins TRBV2 to TRBJ2-4, with D possibly TRBD2 on 5 matching bases. Germline V gene lookup returns CDR1 SNHLY and CDR2 FYNNEI. Trimming removed 5 bases from V and 3 bases from J, with 14 bases in between. CDR3 length: 15 amino acids. The CDR3 region has the DNA TGTGCCAGCAGTCCAGACCGGGCGGGCAAAAACATTCAGTACTTC. Amino acid sequence: CASSPDRAGKNIQYF.

The chain joins TRBV6-5 to TRBJ1-1; the D gene is possibly TRBD1 (6 bases). This CDR3 is built from 13 residues. CDR1 is MNHEY and CDR2 is SVGAGI in the germline V gene. V dropped 6 bases and J dropped 4 bases, with 12 bases sitting between them. DNA of the CDR3: TGTGCCAGCAGCCTACAGGGACTCACTGAAGCTTTCTTT. Its translation: CASSLQGLTEAFF.

V usage is TRBV25-1 and J usage is TRBJ1-2; D may be TRBD1 (5 bases). Trimming left V 7 bases short and J 2 bases short, with 11 bases between. CDR3 length: 13 amino acids. The germline gives CDR1 MGHDK, CDR2 SYGVNS. CDR3 residues: CASTPGLNYGYTF. The CDR3 DNA is TGTGCCAGCACACCGGGACTCAACTATGGCTACACCTTC.

This clone was counted only a few times. CDR3 in amino acids: CASSLAGGGETQYF. CDR3 DNA sequence: TGTGCCAGCAGCTTAGCAGGTGGAGGCGAGACCCAGTACTTC. V gene TRBV7-9 combines with J gene TRBJ2-5; tentatively, D is TRBD2 (5 bases). The CDR3 extends over 14 amino acids. V dropped 0 bases and J dropped 5 bases, with 10 bases sitting between them. The germline V gene has CDR1 SEHNR and CDR2 FQNEAQ (reference sequence). Combining the CDR3 with reference TRBV7-9 and TRBJ2-5 gives the whole variable domain DTGVSQNPRHKITKRGQNVTFRCDPISEHNRLYWYRQTLGQGPEFLTYFQNEAQLEKSRLLSDRFSAERPKGSFSTLEIQRTEQGDSAMYLCASSLAGGGETQYFGPGTRLLVL.

The CDR3 here is CASSQVAVYGYTF. In nucleotides, the CDR3 is TGTGCCAGCAGCCAAGTGGCCGTCTATGGCTACACCTTC. The V and J genes are TRBV14 and TRBJ1-2; no clear D. The CDR3 is made up of 13 amino acids. Trimming removed 1 base from V and 4 bases from J, with 7 bases in between. Germline assignment: CDR1 SGHDN and CDR2 FVKESK.

This clone was recorded once. The chain combines TRBV13 with TRBJ2-2, with D unresolved. CDR3 length: 12 residues. Germline loops: CDR1 PRHDT, CDR2 FYEKMQ (reference sequence). Trimming stripped 6 bases from V and 6 bases from J, with 8 bases between. This CDR3 is CASRRTPGELFF. DNA for the CDR3: TGTGCCAGCAGGAGAACTCCCGGGGAGCTGTTTTTT.

The table lists this clone with a count of one. This sequence joins TRBV5-1 and TRBJ1-4, with D hard to call. Per germline, CDR1 SGHRS and CDR2 YFSETQ. Trimming cost V 7 bases and J 3 bases, with 13 bases left between them. There are 14 residues in the CDR3. The CDR3 nucleotides are TGCGCCAGCCGCATCATAGGGTCTAATGAAAAACTGTTTTTT. The encoded protein is CASRIIGSNEKLFF.

The V gene is TRBV11-2, the J gene TRBJ1-1; D gene ambiguous. The CDR3 is 15 amino acids. In germline, CDR1 is SGHAT, CDR2 FQNNGV. Between the trimmed V and J ends, which lost 6 bases and 0 bases, there was a span of 14 bases. CDR3 region: CASRYGVKLNTEAFF. Written as DNA, the CDR3 is TGTGCCAGCAGGTACGGGGTAAAGTTGAACACTGAAGCTTTCTTT.